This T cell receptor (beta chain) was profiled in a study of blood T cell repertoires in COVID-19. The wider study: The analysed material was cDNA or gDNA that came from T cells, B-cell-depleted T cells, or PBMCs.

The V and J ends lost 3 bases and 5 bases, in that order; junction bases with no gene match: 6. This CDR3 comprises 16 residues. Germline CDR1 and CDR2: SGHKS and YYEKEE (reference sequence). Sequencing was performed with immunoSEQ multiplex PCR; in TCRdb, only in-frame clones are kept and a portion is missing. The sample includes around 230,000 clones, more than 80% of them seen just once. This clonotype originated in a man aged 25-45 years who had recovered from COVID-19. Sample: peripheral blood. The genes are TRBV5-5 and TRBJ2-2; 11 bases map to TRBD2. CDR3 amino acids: CASSSGTSGGTGELFF. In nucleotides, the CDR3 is TGTGCCAGCAGCTCGGGGACTAGCGGAGGAACCGGGGAGCTGTTTTTT.